The entry below gives a single T cell receptor (beta chain) sequence along with its context. This entry is derived from a study of blood T cell repertoires in COVID-19. Background on the study: Italy, Spain and the United States were the sources of the convalescent and acute COVID-19 samples. PBMCs, B-cell-depleted T cells, or T cells provided the cDNA or gDNA that made up the material.

In terms of age and location, participants ranged from roughly 18 to 90 years and lived in around 22 US areas. Losses at the gene ends were 7 bases for V and 2 bases for J; bases not matched to a gene: 5. The germline gives CDR1 MNHEY, CDR2 SVGAGI. CDR3 length: 15 amino acids. Authors' processing steps: Reference gene primers were amplified, and this amplification served to estimate nucleated cell counts. The assay was immunoSEQ multiplex PCR, and TCRdb's table has in-frame clones only and misses some. That table furnishes V, J and clone size, whereas the DNA furnished D and trimming. The sample includes over 50,000 clones, approximately 81% seen only once; the top ten take less than 4.5%.

This TCR was recovered from a woman between 40 and 55 years old with acute COVID-19. The sequencing sample was made of PBMCs or T cells enriched from blood (not recorded which). The chain uses TRBV6-5 and TRBJ1-5; TRBD1 matches 10 bases. CDR3 DNA sequence: TGTGCCAGCAACTGGGACAGGGGTGGCAATCAGCCCCAGCATTTT. This encodes CASNWDRGGNQPQHF.